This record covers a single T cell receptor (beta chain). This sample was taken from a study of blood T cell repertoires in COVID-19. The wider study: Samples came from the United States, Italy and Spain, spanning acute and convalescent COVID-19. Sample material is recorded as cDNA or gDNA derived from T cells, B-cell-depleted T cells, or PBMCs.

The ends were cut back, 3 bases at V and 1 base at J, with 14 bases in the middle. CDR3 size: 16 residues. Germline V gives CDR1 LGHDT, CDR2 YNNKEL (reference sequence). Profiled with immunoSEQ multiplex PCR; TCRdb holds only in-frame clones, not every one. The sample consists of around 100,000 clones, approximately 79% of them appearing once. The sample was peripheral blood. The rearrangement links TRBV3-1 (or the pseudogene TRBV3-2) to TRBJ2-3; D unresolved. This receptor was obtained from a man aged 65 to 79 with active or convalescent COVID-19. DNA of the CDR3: TGTGCCAGCAGCCATACAGCCCGTCCTCGCACAGATACGCAGTATTTT. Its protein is CASSHTARPRTDTQYF.